A selection of T cell receptor beta chains follows, all from one sample in a study of technical replicates of blood from a handful of donors. TCRdb keeps only in-frame clones here, not all; method: immunoSEQ multiplex PCR. Of about 56,000 clones listed, over 85% are singletons. Sequencing was performed on PBMCs. Receptors were obtained from a human donor in good health. Some clones in this sample may be carry-over from other donors' samples. Both conserved end residues are part of each CDR3. D genes are given only for firm matches. Size is stated for part of the rows, as once, few or many counts, or as a class when the clone is expanded.

j_call,clone_size,v_call,d_call,cdr3_nt,cdr3_aa
TRBJ1-4,-,TRBV15,-,TGTGCCACCAGCAGAGTCAGTCTTAATGAAAAACTGTTTTTT,CATSRVSLNEKLFF
TRBJ2-1,-,TRBV9,TRBD2,TGTGCCAGCAGCGTATCGGCGGGAGGGCGAAATGAGCAGTTCTTC,CASSVSAGGRNEQFF
TRBJ1-1,-,TRBV29-1,-,TGCAGCGCCGCGTACAGGGTAGATACTGAAGCTTTCTTT,CSAAYRVDTEAFF
TRBJ2-2,-,TRBV5-1,TRBD2,TGCGCCAGCAGCTTCGAGCGGGGGGAATCGCGGTACACCGGGGAGCTGTTTTTT,CASSFERGESRYTGELFF
TRBJ1-3,-,TRBV4-3,-,TGCGCCAGCAGCCATTTCCCGGGACAAAGCTCTGGAAACACCATATATTTT,CASSHFPGQSSGNTIYF
TRBJ2-7,-,TRBV15,-,TGTGCCACCAGCAGAGAGGGCCAGGGGCTCGACGAGCAGTACTTC,CATSREGQGLDEQYF
TRBJ2-1,-,TRBV25-1,TRBD2,TGTGCCAGCAGTGACTACTACCGGGGGGAGACCTACAATGAGCAGTTCTTC,CASSDYYRGETYNEQFF
TRBJ1-3,-,TRBV19,-,TGTGCCACCCTGCCCACAGCAAGAAACACCATATATTTT,CATLPTARNTIYF
TRBJ2-5,-,TRBV2,TRBD2,TGTGCCAGCAGTACCGGGACTAGGAGGGAGACCCAGTACTTC,CASSTGTRRETQYF
TRBJ2-5,-,TRBV5-1,TRBD1,TGCGCCAGCGGACAGGGGGCTGGCCAAGAGACCCAGTACTTC,CASGQGAGQETQYF
TRBJ2-7,-,TRBV18,-,TGTGCCAGTACCGGGACTCTGACCCACGAGCAGTACTTC,CASTGTLTHEQYF
TRBJ1-2,-,TRBV28,-,TGTGCCAGCAGTTTATGGTCGCAGGGTTCAGGTGGCTACACCTTC,CASSLWSQGSGGYTF
TRBJ2-1,-,TRBV9,TRBD2,TGTGCCAGCAGCCCCACTAGCGGGGGTGCTGAGCAGTTCTTC,CASSPTSGGAEQFF
TRBJ2-1,-,TRBV6-4,TRBD2,TGTGCCAGCAGTGACTCCCCTAGCGGGGGGGTAGGGGAGCAGTTCTTC,CASSDSPSGGVGEQFF
TRBJ1-5,once,TRBV7-2,-,TGTGCCAGCAGTGGACAGAACAATCAGCCCCAGCATTTT,CASSGQNNQPQHF
TRBJ2-1,once,TRBV5-1,-,TGCGCCAGCAGCTTGTCTGGGCAGGCCTACAATGAGCAGTTCTTC,CASSLSGQAYNEQFF
TRBJ2-5,-,TRBV6-1,TRBD2,TGTGCCAGCACCCGAAGAGGGGCGGGAGACGAGACCCAGTACTTC,CASTRRGAGDETQYF
TRBJ1-2,-,TRBV7-9,-,TGTGCCAGCAGCATTCCAGGGGTTTACGGCTACACCTTC,CASSIPGVYGYTF
TRBJ2-7,-,TRBV5-1,-,TGCGCCAGCAGCTTGCGCGTTTTGGACGAGCAGTACTTC,CASSLRVLDEQYF
TRBJ1-1,-,TRBV20-1,-,TGCAGTGCTACCACCCCGGCTGAAGCTTTCTTT,CSATTPAEAFF
TRBJ2-1,-,TRBV7-2,TRBD2,TGTGCCAGCAGCACGACTAGCGGGAACAATGAGCAGTTCTTC,CASSTTSGNNEQFF
TRBJ2-7,once,TRBV19,TRBD2,TGTGCCAGTAGTCTTACTAGCGGATCCTACGAGCAGTACTTC,CASSLTSGSYEQYF
TRBJ2-3,-,TRBV5-1,-,TGCGCCAGCAACCGAGGAGGGGGCTCGGCGGATACGCAGTATTTT,CASNRGGGSADTQYF
TRBJ2-7,-,TRBV11-2,-,TGTGCCAGCAGCCCCTTTTTGCAGGGGATGACCTACGAGCAGTACTTC,CASSPFLQGMTYEQYF
TRBJ2-7,-,TRBV11-2,-,TGTGCCAGCAGCTTAACATCCCTCGTCGAGCAGTACTTC,CASSLTSLVEQYF
TRBJ2-3,-,TRBV5-1,-,TGCGCCAGCAGCTCCCTAGCGACCTACACAGATACGCAGTATTTT,CASSSLATYTDTQYF
TRBJ1-6,-,TRBV7-9,-,TGTGCCAGCAGCTCGACAGGAAATTCACCCCTCCACTTT,CASSSTGNSPLHF
TRBJ2-2,-,TRBV18,-,TGTGCCAGCTCAGCCTCCGGGACATTGAACACCGGGGAGCTGTTTTTT,CASSASGTLNTGELFF
TRBJ2-1,-,TRBV4-3,TRBD1,TGCGCCAGCAGCCAAGAACCGAGGGACAGGGGATTCAATGAGCAGTTCTTC,CASSQEPRDRGFNEQFF
TRBJ1-2,-,TRBV4-3,-,TGCGCCAGCAGCCAAGATCCAACAGGGAGAGTCTATGGCTACACCTTC,CASSQDPTGRVYGYTF
TRBJ1-2,-,TRBV18,TRBD1,TGTGCCAGCTCACCATCACAGGGGGACGGCTACACCTTC,CASSPSQGDGYTF
TRBJ1-4,-,TRBV18,-,TGTGCCAGCGCACAGGGAGTTAATGAAAAACTGTTTTTT,CASAQGVNEKLFF
TRBJ1-2,-,TRBV30,-,TGTGCCTGGAGTCCGGCGGGGAATGGGGCCTATGGCTACACCTTC,CAWSPAGNGAYGYTF
TRBJ2-7,-,TRBV11-2,TRBD2,TGTGCCAGCAGCTTACCGGGACTAGCGGGACGCTACGAGCAGTACTTC,CASSLPGLAGRYEQYF
TRBJ1-5,-,TRBV30,-,TGTGCCTGGAGTGTACGGTCGGGGGGGAGTCAGCCCCAGCATTTT,CAWSVRSGGSQPQHF
TRBJ2-5,-,TRBV19,-,TGTGCCAGTAGTGACAGGCCCCAAGAGACCCAGTACTTC,CASSDRPQETQYF
TRBJ1-3,-,TRBV9,-,TGTGCCAGCAAAGCAGGGACTGGAAACACCATATATTTT,CASKAGTGNTIYF
TRBJ1-1,once,TRBV18,-,TGTGCCAGCTCGCTTCCGAGGGAGAACACTGAAGCTTTCTTT,CASSLPRENTEAFF
TRBJ2-5,-,TRBV7-9,-,TGTGCCAGCAGCTCCATCCGGGATGGAGGAGAGACCCAGTACTTC,CASSSIRDGGETQYF
TRBJ2-2,-,TRBV5-1,-,TGCGCCAGCAGCATAGCAGGGGACACCGGGGAGCTGTTTTTT,CASSIAGDTGELFF
TRBJ2-5,once,TRBV4-1,TRBD2,TGCGCCAGCAGCCAAGCGGGGAGGGTCCAAGAGACCCAGTACTTC,CASSQAGRVQETQYF
TRBJ2-5,once,TRBV5-4,-,TGTGCCAGCAGCGGGACTCAAGAGACCCAGTACTTC,CASSGTQETQYF
TRBJ2-7,-,TRBV6-1,TRBD1,TGTGCCAGCACCAAACCCGGGACAGGGGGCGAGCAGTACTTC,CASTKPGTGGEQYF
TRBJ2-1,-,TRBV27,TRBD2,TGTGCCAGCAGTTCGATAACTAGCGGGCAATACATCTACAATGAGCAGTTCTTC,CASSSITSGQYIYNEQFF
TRBJ1-1,-,TRBV5-1,TRBD1,TGCGCCAGCAGCCCCCAGCAGGGGGCGGTGGACACTGAAGCTTTCTTT,CASSPQQGAVDTEAFF
TRBJ2-7,-,TRBV7-6,TRBD1,TGTGCCAGCAGCTTAGACAGGGGGGTACACGAGCAGTACTTC,CASSLDRGVHEQYF
TRBJ2-3,-,TRBV7-6,-,TGTGCCAGCAGCTTCCCCCTTGGCGGAACTAGCACAGATACGCAGTATTTT,CASSFPLGGTSTDTQYF
TRBJ2-7,few,TRBV27,-,TGTGCCAGCAGTTTAGTGGGGAGTTCCTACGAGCAGTACTTC,CASSLVGSSYEQYF
TRBJ2-2,-,TRBV4-1,TRBD2,TGCGCCAGCAGCCAGACTAGCGGGGGAATCCCCGGGGAGCTGTTTTTT,CASSQTSGGIPGELFF
TRBJ2-5,-,TRBV6-6,-,TGTGCCAGCAGTTATATCGGGGGAGAGACCCAGTACTTC,CASSYIGGETQYF
TRBJ1-1,-,TRBV7-9,-,TGTGCCAGCAGCTTAGAGATGGTGTCGGGAGGCACTGAAGCTTTCTTT,CASSLEMVSGGTEAFF
TRBJ2-7,-,TRBV2,-,TGTGCCAGCAGTGAAAGGGCGCTAGCCTTC,CASSERALAF
TRBJ1-3,-,TRBV15,TRBD1,TGTGCCACCAGCAGAGATGCAGGGGGCGGTTACACCATATATTTT,CATSRDAGGGYTIYF